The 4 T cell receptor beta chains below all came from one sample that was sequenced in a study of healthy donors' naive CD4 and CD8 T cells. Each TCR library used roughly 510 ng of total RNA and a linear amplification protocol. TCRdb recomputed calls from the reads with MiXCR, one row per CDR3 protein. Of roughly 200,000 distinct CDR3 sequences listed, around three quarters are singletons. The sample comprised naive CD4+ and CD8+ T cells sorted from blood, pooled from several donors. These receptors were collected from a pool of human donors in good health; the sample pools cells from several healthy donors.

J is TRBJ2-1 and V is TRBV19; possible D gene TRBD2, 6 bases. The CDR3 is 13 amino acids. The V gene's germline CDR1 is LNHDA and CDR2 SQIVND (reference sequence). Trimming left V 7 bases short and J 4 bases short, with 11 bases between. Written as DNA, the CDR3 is TGTGCCAGTATAGGCGGGGATTACAATGAGCAGTTCTTC. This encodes CASIGGDYNEQFF.

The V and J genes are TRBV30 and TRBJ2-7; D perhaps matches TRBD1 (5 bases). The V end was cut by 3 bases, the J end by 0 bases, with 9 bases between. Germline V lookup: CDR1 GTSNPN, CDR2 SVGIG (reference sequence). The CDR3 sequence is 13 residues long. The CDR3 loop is CAWRDKSSYEQYF. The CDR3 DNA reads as TGTGCCTGGAGGGACAAGAGCTCCTACGAGCAGTACTTC.

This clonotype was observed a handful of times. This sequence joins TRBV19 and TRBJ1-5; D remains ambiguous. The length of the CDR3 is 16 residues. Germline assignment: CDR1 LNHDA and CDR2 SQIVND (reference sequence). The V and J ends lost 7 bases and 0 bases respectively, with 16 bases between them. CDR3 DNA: TGTGCCAGTACTCCCCGGACGGATTATAGCAATCAGCCCCAGCATTTT. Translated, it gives CASTPRTDYSNQPQHF.

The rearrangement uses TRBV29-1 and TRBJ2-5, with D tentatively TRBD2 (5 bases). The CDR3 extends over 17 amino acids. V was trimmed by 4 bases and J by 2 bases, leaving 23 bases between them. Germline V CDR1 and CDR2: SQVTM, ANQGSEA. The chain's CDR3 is CSVVGGSIAIGQETQYF. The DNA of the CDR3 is TGCAGCGTTGTTGGTGGGAGTATCGCTATTGGACAAGAGACCCAGTACTTC.